These T cell receptor beta chains were read from a single sample in a study of cytomegalovirus exposure and HLA in healthy donors. Libraries were prepared by immunoSEQ multiplex PCR; TCRdb keeps only in-frame clonotypes and omits some of them. The table records 150,000 to 200,000 clones, more than 70% of them present only once. The material sequenced was PBMCs. These receptors all stem from a woman between 40 and 50 years old in good health and CMV-seronegative. The CDR3 runs from the conserved cysteine through the conserved F or W. D genes are given only for firm matches. Size values are once, few and many counts, or a class for expanded clones, and some rows have none.

v_gene: TRBV18; abundance: -; d_gene: -; j_gene: TRBJ2-1; CDR3nt: TGTGCCAGCTCACCGGGGGGGTCCATAGGGGGAAATGAGCAGTTCTTC; CDR3aa: CASSPGGSIGGNEQFF
v_gene: TRBV11-3; abundance: -; d_gene: -; j_gene: TRBJ1-1; CDR3nt: TGTGCCAGCAGCTTACGGAACACTGAAGCTTTCTTT; CDR3aa: CASSLRNTEAFF
v_gene: TRBV7-2; abundance: -; d_gene: -; j_gene: TRBJ1-3; CDR3nt: TGTGCCAGCAGCTTAGGACCAGGGTCTGGAAACACCATATATTTT; CDR3aa: CASSLGPGSGNTIYF
v_gene: TRBV9; abundance: -; d_gene: TRBD2; j_gene: TRBJ2-7; CDR3nt: TGTGCCAGCAGCGTAGCCCCGGGTGGACTAGGAAGATCCTACGAGCAGTACTTC; CDR3aa: CASSVAPGGLGRSYEQYF
v_gene: TRBV19; abundance: -; d_gene: TRBD2; j_gene: TRBJ2-2; CDR3nt: TGTGCCAGTACTCTGACTAGCACGAACACCGGGGAGCTGTTTTTT; CDR3aa: CASTLTSTNTGELFF
v_gene: TRBV18; abundance: -; d_gene: TRBD1; j_gene: TRBJ1-1; CDR3nt: TGTGCCAGCTCCGGGTCAGGGGGGTCTGGAGCTTTCTTT; CDR3aa: CASSGSGGSGAFF
v_gene: TRBV7-3; abundance: -; d_gene: TRBD1; j_gene: TRBJ1-2; CDR3nt: TGTGCCAGCAGCTCCCGACAGGGGGTAGGGGGCTACACCTTC; CDR3aa: CASSSRQGVGGYTF
v_gene: TRBV6-5; abundance: -; d_gene: TRBD1; j_gene: TRBJ1-1; CDR3nt: TGTGCCAGCAGTCCCACGGGACAGGGGAACACTGAAGCTTTCTTT; CDR3aa: CASSPTGQGNTEAFF
v_gene: TRBV14; abundance: -; d_gene: -; j_gene: TRBJ1-2; CDR3nt: TGTGCCAGCAGCCAAGATACCAGGGGTGGCTACACCTTC; CDR3aa: CASSQDTRGGYTF
v_gene: TRBV4-1; abundance: few; d_gene: TRBD1; j_gene: TRBJ2-2; CDR3nt: TGCGCCAGCAGCCACCCAAGGACAGGGAACACCGGGGAGCTGTTTTTT; CDR3aa: CASSHPRTGNTGELFF
v_gene: TRBV5-1; abundance: -; d_gene: TRBD2; j_gene: TRBJ2-3; CDR3nt: TGCGCCAGTCTAGCGGGAGTGAGTACAGATACGCAGTATTTT; CDR3aa: CASLAGVSTDTQYF
v_gene: TRBV9; abundance: once; d_gene: -; j_gene: TRBJ1-1; CDR3nt: TGTGCCAGCAGCGAAAACCTATTTGGGGAGTCCCAAGCTTTCTTT; CDR3aa: CASSENLFGESQAFF
v_gene: TRBV12-5; abundance: -; d_gene: -; j_gene: TRBJ2-4; CDR3nt: TGTGCTAGTGGTTTGCTGGTCGGATCAGGGGATTGGAACATTCAGTACTTC; CDR3aa: CASGLLVGSGDWNIQYF
v_gene: TRBV7-3; abundance: -; d_gene: -; j_gene: TRBJ1-1; CDR3nt: TGTGCCAGCAGGTTACTTCGCAGTGAAGCTTTCTTT; CDR3aa: CASRLLRSEAFF
v_gene: TRBV6-1; abundance: -; d_gene: TRBD1; j_gene: TRBJ1-2; CDR3nt: TGTGCCAGCAGTGAAGGGACAGGGTACGGTGGCTACACCTTC; CDR3aa: CASSEGTGYGGYTF
v_gene: TRBV1; abundance: -; d_gene: -; j_gene: TRBJ2-3; CDR3nt: TGCACCAGCAGCCAAGATCTAGGGGGCACAGATACGCAGTATTTT; CDR3aa: CTSSQDLGGTDTQYF
v_gene: TRBV11-3; abundance: -; d_gene: TRBD1; j_gene: TRBJ1-2; CDR3nt: TGTGCCAGCAGCCCTCGGGGACAGGGGGCTGATGGCTACACCTTC; CDR3aa: CASSPRGQGADGYTF
v_gene: TRBV9; abundance: -; d_gene: -; j_gene: TRBJ1-2; CDR3nt: TGTGCCAGCAGCGTAGAATCACAGTCCTATGGCTACACCTTC; CDR3aa: CASSVESQSYGYTF
v_gene: TRBV11-3; abundance: -; d_gene: TRBD2; j_gene: TRBJ2-7; CDR3nt: TGTGCCAGCAGCCGATTGCGGGGGGACCACGAGCAGTACTTC; CDR3aa: CASSRLRGDHEQYF
v_gene: TRBV5-1; abundance: -; d_gene: -; j_gene: TRBJ1-1; CDR3nt: TGCGCCAGCAGCTTGGGGGACATTTCAGGGCGCACTGAAGCTTTCTTT; CDR3aa: CASSLGDISGRTEAFF
v_gene: TRBV30; abundance: once; d_gene: -; j_gene: TRBJ1-3; CDR3nt: TGTGCCTGGAGTCCTAGGGGAGGAAACACCATATATTTT; CDR3aa: CAWSPRGGNTIYF
v_gene: TRBV5-1; abundance: -; d_gene: TRBD1; j_gene: TRBJ1-3; CDR3nt: TGCGCCAGCAGCTTGGGTAGCACAGGGGGTCCCTCTGGAAACACCATATATTTT; CDR3aa: CASSLGSTGGPSGNTIYF
v_gene: TRBV16; abundance: few; d_gene: -; j_gene: TRBJ1-3; CDR3nt: TGTGCCAGCAGCCAATCGGCGGGAGGACAGCGCCCAGGAAACACCATATATTTT; CDR3aa: CASSQSAGGQRPGNTIYF
v_gene: TRBV7-2; abundance: -; d_gene: -; j_gene: TRBJ1-2; CDR3nt: TGTGCCAGCAGCTTAACGGGTGGGGGGGGGAATGGCTACACCTTC; CDR3aa: CASSLTGGGGNGYTF
v_gene: TRBV9; abundance: -; d_gene: TRBD1; j_gene: TRBJ2-1; CDR3nt: TGTGCCAGCAGCGTAAGGGGACAGGGGGCACAAGAGCAGTTCTTC; CDR3aa: CASSVRGQGAQEQFF
v_gene: TRBV7-8; abundance: -; d_gene: TRBD2; j_gene: TRBJ2-3; CDR3nt: TGTGCCAGCAGCTTACTAGCGGGGGGGGGAGATACGCAGTATTTT; CDR3aa: CASSLLAGGGDTQYF
v_gene: TRBV5-1; abundance: -; d_gene: TRBD1; j_gene: TRBJ2-2; CDR3nt: TGCGCCAGCAGCTCAGCGACAGGGCGGAGCACCGGGGAGCTGTTTTTT; CDR3aa: CASSSATGRSTGELFF
v_gene: TRBV2; abundance: -; d_gene: TRBD2; j_gene: TRBJ2-2; CDR3nt: TGTGCCAGCAGGGAGGGACTAAGAGGGGAGCTGTTTTTT; CDR3aa: CASREGLRGELFF
v_gene: TRBV30; abundance: -; d_gene: -; j_gene: TRBJ1-3; CDR3nt: TGTGCCTGGAGTACAGGGCCCTTCTCTGGAAACACCATATATTTT; CDR3aa: CAWSTGPFSGNTIYF
v_gene: TRBV7-9; abundance: -; d_gene: -; j_gene: TRBJ1-6; CDR3nt: TGTGCCAGCAGCTCGAGAGCCGTGGGAGCTTCACCCCTCCACTTT; CDR3aa: CASSSRAVGASPLHF
v_gene: TRBV5-1; abundance: -; d_gene: TRBD1; j_gene: TRBJ1-2; CDR3nt: TGCGCCAGCAGCTTGGCGCTGAACAGGGGTAATGGCTACACCTTC; CDR3aa: CASSLALNRGNGYTF
v_gene: TRBV29-1; abundance: -; d_gene: -; j_gene: TRBJ1-2; CDR3nt: TGCAGCGCGTCCTCAGGGAACAGGGACTACACCTTC; CDR3aa: CSASSGNRDYTF
v_gene: TRBV7-9; abundance: -; d_gene: -; j_gene: TRBJ2-2; CDR3nt: TGTGCCAGCAGCTTAGCACAGAACACCGGGGAGCTGTTTTTT; CDR3aa: CASSLAQNTGELFF
v_gene: TRBV9; abundance: few; d_gene: -; j_gene: TRBJ1-2; CDR3nt: TGTGCCAGCAGCGTAGACCAGACAGCTAACTATGGCTACACCTTC; CDR3aa: CASSVDQTANYGYTF